The sequence of this TCR beta chain was determined in a study of cytomegalovirus exposure and HLA in healthy donors. Use of 60 Vbeta and 13 Jbeta primers characterized the PCR. Sequencing used immunoSEQ multiplex PCR; TCRdb keeps in-frame clones, though not all of them. The sample lists about 190,000 clones, around nine tenths occurring once. The V gene's germline CDR1 is SGHTA and CDR2 FQGNSA. The CDR3 is 16 residues long. The trim removed 5 bases at V and 9 bases at J, leaving 16 bases unmatched. The V call is TRBV7-2, the J call TRBJ2-3; 8 positions agree with TRBD1. Sequencing was done on a sample of PBMCs. This receptor was obtained from a woman younger than 30 in good health and CMV-seronegative. The CDR3 DNA sequence: TGTGCCAGCAGCCACTTCTCCGGGACAGGACCGGGGACGCAGTATTTT. Translated, it gives CASSHFSGTGPGTQYF.